This T cell receptor beta chain originates from a study of cytomegalovirus exposure and HLA in healthy donors. The study, taken as a whole, reports: For cytomegalovirus status, the classifier reportedly gave diagnoses with high specificity and sensitivity. The study flagged roughly 150 TCR beta chains as cytomegalovirus-associated. Exclusion applied to some V segments, including TRBV6-2 and TRBV6-3, as they were indistinguishable. HLA alleles were associated with around 17,000 TCR beta sequences in a later analysis at 0.05 false discovery rate.

In this sample, this clone turned up once. Its matching antigen is unknown. V dropped 1 base and J dropped 3 bases, with 8 bases sitting between them. Germline loops: CDR1 SGHRS, CDR2 YFSETQ. CDR3 length: 13 residues. Researchers ran the PCR with 60 Vbeta and 13 Jbeta primers. Method: immunoSEQ multiplex PCR; TCRdb's copy keeps in-frame clones and lacks some. This sample has 100,000 to 150,000 clones, with about 80% found just once. This clonotype was sampled from a woman aged 50 to 65 in good health and CMV-seropositive. The sample comprised PBMCs. This chain uses TRBV5-1 with TRBJ2-7; no reliable D call. The CDR3 reads CASSLNSHYEQYF. The CDR3 DNA reads as TGCGCCAGCAGCTTGAATAGTCACTACGAGCAGTACTTC.